Listed below are T cell receptor beta chains from one sample, sequenced in a study of graft-versus-host responses after intestinal transplantation. These receptors are not linked to any known antigen. The assay was immunoSEQ multiplex PCR, and TCRdb's table has in-frame clones only and misses some. The data show nearly 110,000 clones, approximately 90% seen once. Source: unstimulated CD4+ T cells sorted from spleen or lymph node cells, taken before transplant. These receptors were taken from a human donor who was the organ donor for an intestinal transplant. Both conserved end residues are trimmed from each CDR3. The D gene is left open where the match is weak.

13	.	TRBJ2-6	TRBV2	ASSVGLSGANVLT
12	TRBD1	TRBJ2-7	TRBV6-5	ASSLGQGRYEQY
15	TRBD2	TRBJ2-1	TRBV30	AWSSRAEREGYNEQF
13	TRBD1	TRBJ2-6	TRBV19	ATLPQGAGANVLT
12	.	TRBJ2-7	TRBV7-9	ASSLAGQISWQY
13	TRBD2	TRBJ2-1	TRBV11-2	ASSLDRASGAGQF
12	.	TRBJ2-7	TRBV11-2	ASSYPPITYEQY
13	.	TRBJ1-1	TRBV27	ASSRPPVGGTEAF
11	.	TRBJ1-1	TRBV11-2	ASSFKGDTEAF
12	.	.	TRBV5-8	ASSLGHATYEQY
13	.	TRBJ2-7	TRBV7-2	ASSLAGLTSYEQY
15	.	TRBJ2-2	TRBV5-1	ASSLGFSGQNTGELF
11	.	TRBJ2-3	TRBV5-1	ASSLQGSVTQY
13	TRBD2	TRBJ2-3	TRBV5-8	ASSLRLAGLDTQY
14	.	TRBJ1-2	TRBV19	ASSVSLRTGFAGYT
11	.	TRBJ2-3	TRBV7-2	ASSSQTRNTQY
12	TRBD1	TRBJ2-5	TRBV5-1	ASSPRTGQETQY
11	.	TRBJ1-2	TRBV7-3	ASSAGQAYGYT
12	.	TRBJ2-5	TRBV6-1	ASIEGGTQETQY
15	TRBD2	TRBJ2-7	TRBV4-1	ASSQGLTSGGPYEQY
11	TRBD1	TRBJ2-3	TRBV10-3	AIGTGPTDTQY
11	.	TRBJ1-5	TRBV19	ASSIRGNQPQH
10	.	TRBJ2-7	TRBV30	AWSAGSYEQY
12	TRBD1	TRBJ1-3	TRBV6-5	ASSRQGTGNTIY
14	TRBD1	TRBJ2-2	TRBV27	ASSLVGQGNTGELF
12	.	TRBJ1-2	TRBV30	AWSGDSFNYGYT
11	.	TRBJ1-5	TRBV12-5	ASGVGPNQPQH
10	.	TRBJ2-7	TRBV10-2	ASRVNPNEQY
11	.	TRBJ2-2	TRBV19	ASGRVNTGELF
17	TRBD2	TRBJ2-2	TRBV23-1	ASSQYPLSLGGDTGELF
13	.	TRBJ1-1	TRBV19	ASSSREQGVTEAF
13	.	TRBJ2-1	TRBV9	ASSVGAGAYNEQF
12	.	TRBJ2-1	TRBV19	ASKSQGPYNEQF
12	TRBD2	TRBJ2-7	TRBV6-5	ASRGTSGSREQY
12	.	TRBJ1-2	TRBV6-5	ASSYSEGFYGYT
11	.	TRBJ2-1	TRBV7-3	ASSLTPNNEQF
12	TRBD1	TRBJ1-3	TRBV19	ASSTGQGGNTIY
14	TRBD2	TRBJ2-3	TRBV11-2	ASSITSGTSTDTQY
12	TRBD1	TRBJ2-3	TRBV6-5	ASSQGAHSDTQY
12	TRBD2	TRBJ2-5	TRBV7-2	ASSRTSGGGTQY
9	.	TRBJ1-4	TRBV20-1	SAQTATKLF
14	TRBD1	TRBJ1-1	TRBV28	ASSLLGADRAVEAF
13	TRBD2	TRBJ2-1	TRBV9	ASSQLAGGYNEQF
12	.	TRBJ2-7	TRBV6-6	ASSYSRQVYEQY